The clone carrying this T cell receptor beta chain turned up a few times. The antigen remains undetermined. This CDR3 region has 15 residues. V was clipped by 3 bases and J by 2 bases, with 14 bases between them. The V gene's germline CDR1 is KGHSH and CDR2 LQKENI. This sample was included in a study of neurological immune-mediated disorders. Overall study findings and caveats: The study found no CDR3 amino acid sequences shared by expanded clones across subjects, suggesting private repertoires in all groups. While HTLV-1-associated myelopathy showed the greatest TCR clonal expansion, multiple sclerosis showed the least, falling below healthy controls.

Time point of the sample: longitudinal time-point 3. 5'RACE with 10-nucleotide random UMIs produced the cDNA. Over 160 million TCR-beta sequences from 15-18 subjects were obtained in each sequencing run. TCRdb itself ran the 5' RACE reads through MiXCR, one entry per CDR3 protein. The sample yields roughly 100,000 distinct CDR3 sequences, approximately 11% seen once. The chain joins TRBV18 to TRBJ2-7; unclear D gene. The clonotype originates from a female donor with HTLV-1-associated myelopathy (HAM/TSP). The specimen was PBMCs. CDR3 nucleotides: TGTGCCAGCTCACCGGGCCAGGCAACCACCTACGAGCAGTACTTC. As protein: CASSPGQATTYEQYF.